The T cell receptor (beta chain) under discussion was sequenced for a study of blood T cell repertoires in COVID-19. Study-level background: PBMCs, B-cell-depleted T cells, or T cells provided the cDNA or gDNA that made up the material.

The CDR3 extends over 13 amino acids. The V and J ends lost 4 bases and 4 bases respectively, with 11 bases between them. Germline lookup yields CDR1 SEHNR and CDR2 FQNEAQ (reference sequence). Measured with immunoSEQ multiplex PCR; TCRdb has only the in-frame clones, and not every one. The top ten hold approximately 20% of the sample, which has 65,000 to 95,000 clones, roughly 80% seen once. This clone was counted once. Material: peripheral blood. This chain uses TRBV7-9 with TRBJ2-7; no firm D call. This sequence was found in an elderly man with active or convalescent COVID-19. CDR3 sequence reads: CASSSPGEYEQYV. DNA for the CDR3: TGTGCCAGCAGCTCGCCAGGTGAATACGAGCAGTACGTC.